The rows below give T cell receptor beta chains drawn from one sample of a study of neurological immune-mediated disorders. TCRdb recomputed calls from the 5' RACE reads with MiXCR, one row per CDR3 protein. This table holds 70,000 to 90,000 distinct CDR3 sequences, 4.5% to 7.5% found once. The specimen was PBMCs. Source of these receptors: a woman aged 55-69 years with multiple sclerosis. Both conserved end residues are part of each CDR3. The D gene is left open where the match is weak. Size tells how often a clone was seen (once, few, many) or the class of an expanded clone, and some rows leave it out.

j_call	d_call	v_call	clone_size	cdr3_aa	cdr3_nt
TRBJ2-2	.	TRBV27	few	CASSLQGLNTGELFF	TGTGCCAGCAGTTTACAGGGGCTGAACACCGGGGAGCTGTTTTTT
TRBJ2-3	.	TRBV27	many	CASSSGFADTQYF	TGTGCCAGCAGTTCTGGGTTCGCAGATACGCAGTATTTT
TRBJ2-1	.	TRBV5-1	many	CASSLEGGSSYNEQFF	TGCGCCAGCAGCTTGGAGGGGGGGAGCTCCTACAATGAGCAGTTCTTC
TRBJ2-7	.	TRBV9	many	CASSTSTGEGSSYEQYF	TGTGCCAGCAGCACGTCGACAGGGGAGGGAAGCTCCTACGAGCAGTACTTC
TRBJ2-1	TRBD1	TRBV12-3/TRBV12-4	many	CASSFPVGQGNEQFF	TGTGCCAGCAGTTTCCCGGTGGGACAGGGGAATGAGCAGTTCTTC
TRBJ2-7	.	TRBV29-1	many	CSVEQNSYEQYF	TGCAGCGTTGAACAGAATTCCTACGAGCAGTACTTC
TRBJ2-5	.	TRBV7-6	.	CASSLGLALETQYF	TGTGCCAGCAGCTTAGGTTTGGCGTTAGAGACCCAGTACTTC
TRBJ2-7	.	TRBV5-1	few	CASREVGSYEQYF	TGCGCCAGCAGGGAGGTGGGATCCTACGAGCAGTACTTC
TRBJ2-7	.	TRBV7-6	many	CASSLGSGGTYEQYF	TGTGCCAGCAGCTTAGGTTCGGGTGGGACCTACGAGCAGTACTTC
TRBJ2-7	TRBD1	TRBV4-1	many	CASSSPGTGPTPQYF	TGCGCCAGCAGTTCTCCCGGGACAGGGCCTACACCACAGTACTTC
TRBJ1-4	.	TRBV20-1	.	CSAPRGPNEKLFF	TGCAGTGCTCCCCGCGGTCCCAATGAAAAACTGTTTTTT
TRBJ1-4	TRBD1	TRBV20-1	many	CSAVPTKNRGRYEKLFF	TGCAGTGCGGTCCCCACCAAAAACAGGGGGCGGTATGAAAAACTGTTTTTT
TRBJ2-3	.	TRBV12-3/TRBV12-4	many	CASTRGGSRVSDTQYF	TGTGCCAGCACCCGTGGGGGCTCTCGGGTCTCAGATACGCAGTATTTT
TRBJ2-2	TRBD1	TRBV20-1	many	CSARDLGTGGITGELFF	TGCAGTGCTAGAGACCTGGGGACAGGGGGCATCACCGGGGAGCTGTTTTTT
TRBJ1-4	.	TRBV11-2	many	CASSLDPRFNEKLFF	TGTGCCAGCAGCTTAGATCCGAGGTTTAATGAAAAACTGTTTTTT
TRBJ1-6	.	TRBV3-1	few	CASSQSSYNSPLHF	TGTGCCAGCAGTCAAAGCTCCTATAATTCACCCCTCCACTTT
TRBJ1-6	.	TRBV5-5	.	CASSLEQGGGSPLHF	TGTGCCAGCAGCTTGGAACAGGGAGGGGGTTCACCCCTCCACTTT
TRBJ2-7	.	TRBV5-1	many	CASSPGRDGSYEQYF	TGCGCCAGCAGCCCTGGGCGGGACGGGAGCTACGAGCAGTACTTC
TRBJ2-7	.	TRBV2	many	CATGPDIGQVSYEQYF	TGTGCCACCGGCCCCGACATAGGGCAAGTATCCTACGAGCAGTACTTC
TRBJ2-1	.	TRBV3-1	many	CASSQDRDSPPRFF	TGTGCCAGCAGCCAAGATCGGGACTCCCCCCCCCGGTTCTTC
TRBJ2-1	.	TRBV10-3	many	CAISGGIGQGDPIDEQFF	TGTGCCATCAGTGGGGGGATAGGGCAGGGAGATCCAATCGATGAGCAGTTCTTC
TRBJ2-7	TRBD1	TRBV28	many	CASSLRQVSGTAYEQYF	TGTGCCAGCAGTTTACGACAAGTATCCGGGACAGCCTACGAGCAGTACTTC
TRBJ2-1	TRBD2	TRBV20-1	many	CSARDSGLAGGTEQFF	TGCAGTGCTAGAGATAGTGGTCTAGCGGGGGGGACTGAGCAGTTCTTC
TRBJ2-5	TRBD2	TRBV9	many	CASSVSGVQETQYF	TGTGCCAGCAGCGTTAGCGGGGTTCAAGAGACCCAGTACTTC
TRBJ2-3	TRBD2	TRBV29-1	many	CSFYSGGGDTQYF	TGCAGCTTTTATAGCGGGGGGGGAGATACGCAGTATTTT
TRBJ1-1	.	TRBV4-1	many	CASSQAGVNTEAFF	TGCGCCAGCAGCCAAGCCGGCGTGAACACTGAAGCTTTCTTT
TRBJ1-1	.	TRBV27	many	CASSRDNLNTEAFF	TGTGCCAGCTCTCGGGACAACCTGAACACTGAAGCTTTCTTT
TRBJ1-2	.	TRBV20-1	.	CSVPSGTYGYTF	TGCAGTGTTCCTTCCGGGACCTATGGCTATACCTTC
TRBJ1-2	TRBD1	TRBV20-1	.	CSARRTGTYGYTF	TGCAGTGCTAGACGGACAGGAACCTATGGCTACACCTTC
TRBJ2-1	.	TRBV30	many	CAWAFNNEQFF	TGTGCCTGGGCTTTTAACAATGAGCAGTTCTTC
TRBJ2-5	TRBD1	TRBV19	many	CASSSSVQGAKETQYF	TGTGCCAGTAGCTCGTCAGTCCAGGGGGCCAAAGAGACCCAGTACTTC
TRBJ2-7	.	TRBV3-1	many	CASSQEGQLCF	TGTGCCAGCAGCCAAGAAGGACAGCTGTGCTTC